The 8 T cell receptor beta chains below all came from one sample that was sequenced in a study of regulatory T cells in long-lasting Graves disease. Investigators prepared the TCR beta libraries by applying iRepertoire HTBI primers and Arm-PCR of CDR3 regions. TCRdb redid the calling of the multiplex PCR reads with MiXCR, one entry per CDR3 protein. This table has roughly 610,000 distinct CDR3 sequences, about 16% appearing once. Time point described: newly diagnosed GD, antithyroid drugs for less than 3 months. With RNA extracted from PBMCs as input, the TCR library was made. This sample was also put to use in a study of T cells in Graves' hyperthyroidism and ophthalmopathy.

Specimen: peripheral blood mononuclear cells (PBMCs), collected at new diagnosis, from a patient treated with antithyroid drugs. All receptors derive from a man aged 18 to 35 with Graves disease.

This clonotype was counted at least ten times. The gene calls are TRBV4-1 and TRBJ2-7; D uncertain. Germline-derived CDR1 and CDR2 are MGHRA and YSYEKL. Between the trimmed V and J ends, which lost 3 bases and 7 bases, there was a span of 13 bases. The CDR3 length is 13 residues. CDR3 sequence: CASSHVLLGEQYF. The CDR3 DNA reads TGCGCCAGCAGCCACGTGCTGTTAGGTGAGCAGTACTTC.

At least ten counts were recorded for this clonotype. CDR3 amino acids: CASSDPRGVREGPGNEQFF. CDR3 nucleotide sequence: TGTGCCAGCAGTGATCCGCGGGGAGTTCGGGAGGGCCCGGGGAATGAGCAGTTCTTC. The V gene is TRBV2, the J gene TRBJ2-1; 8 bases agree with TRBD2. V lost 3 bases to trimming and J lost 7 bases; unmatched junction nucleotides: 20. This CDR3 contains 19 residues. Germline loops: CDR1 SNHLY, CDR2 FYNNEI.

This clonotype was seen a few times. The chain combines TRBV6-5 with TRBJ1-5; D not certain. Trimming cost V 2 bases and J 1 base, with 12 bases left between them. The germline CDR1 and CDR2 sequences are MNHEY and SVGAGI. The CDR3 totals 16 residues. The CDR3 bases are TGTGCCAGCAGTTACACTCGCCCGACGAGCAATCAGCCCCAGCATTTT. Amino acids: CASSYTRPTSNQPQHF.

This clonotype has at least ten counts. The chain combines TRBV7-2 with TRBJ1-5, with a weak D call TRBD1 (5 bases). The CDR3 sequence is 14 residues long. Germline CDR1 and CDR2: SGHTA and FQGNSA. V lost 3 bases to trimming and J lost 3 bases, with 9 bases between them. CDR3 protein: CASSLGVDNQPQHF. Here the CDR3 DNA reads TGTGCCAGCAGCTTGGGGGTGGACAATCAGCCCCAGCATTTT.

This clonotype was counted ten times or more. This rearrangement joins TRBV2 to TRBJ2-1; D is uncertain. Trimming took 6 bases from V and 9 from J, leaving 12 bases between them. The germline V gene encodes CDR1 SNHLY and CDR2 FYNNEI. The CDR3 consists of 12 residues. CDR3 bases: TGTGCCAGCAGCCTTTCGACGCCTGAGCAGTTCTTC. It codes for CASSLSTPEQFF.

This clonotype was seen ten or more times. The genes are TRBV12-3 or TRBV12-4 and TRBJ2-7; no clear D gene. The CDR3 totals 13 residues. V was shortened by 4 bases and J by 0 bases, with 7 bases between the two germline ends. CDR3 loop: CASSYQVSYEQYF. In DNA, the CDR3 is TGTGCCAGCAGTTATCAGGTCTCCTACGAGCAGTACTTC.

V and J are TRBV6-2 or TRBV6-3 and TRBJ2-7; the D gene is possibly TRBD1 (6 bases). V was pared by 6 bases and J by 4 bases, with 16 bases between. CDR1 and CDR2 (germline): MNHEY, SVGEGT. This CDR3 region has 14 residues. DNA of the CDR3: TGTGCCAGCAGCAGCGCCGGGACACTATACGAGCAGTACTTC. It encodes CASSSAGTLYEQYF.

The rearrangement joins TRBV2 to TRBJ1-4; 10 bases line up with TRBD1. The CDR3 is made up of 16 amino acids. Germline V gene lookup returns CDR1 SNHLY and CDR2 FYNNEI. Trimming took 5 bases from V and 5 from J; bases not matched to a gene: 8. The CDR3 DNA is TGTGCCAGCAGTCCGGGACAGGGGAACCGCAATGAAAAACTGTTTTTT. As protein: CASSPGQGNRNEKLFF.